Following are 5 T cell receptor beta chains from one sample sequenced in a study of identical twins. TCRdb passed the 5' RACE reads through MiXCR, listing each CDR3 protein once. The sample includes around 650,000 distinct CDR3 sequences, just over 7% of them seen just once. In addition, the sample was reused for a study of yellow fever vaccine responses in identical twins.

Sequenced sample: PBMCs. These receptors were obtained from a woman under 30 in good health.

The chain joins TRBV7-9 to TRBJ2-2; 10 nucleotides align to TRBD1. The CDR3 consists of 17 residues. From germline, CDR1 is SEHNR and CDR2 FQNEAQ (reference sequence). V shed 1 base and J 1 base; nucleotides not matched to a gene: 3. The DNA of the CDR3 is TGTGCCAGCAGCTTAGGCGACAGGGGGCAGAACACCGGGGAGCTGTTTTTT. Protein sequence: CASSLGDRGQNTGELFF.

This clonotype turned up a few times. The J gene is TRBJ2-4, the V gene TRBV12-3 or TRBV12-4; a possible D gene is TRBD1 (6 bases). The CDR3 is 16 residues long. V was trimmed by 5 bases and J by 9 bases, leaving 23 bases between them. As DNA, the CDR3 is TGTGCCAGCAGTCCCTGGACAGCAGAAGGCAAATCCATTCAGTACTTC. Its translation is CASSPWTAEGKSIQYF.

This clonotype occurred many times. The rearrangement links TRBV12-3 or TRBV12-4 to TRBJ2-5; 9 bases fit TRBD1. Trimming cost V 5 bases and J 5 bases; bases outside gene matches: 6. This CDR3 comprises 14 residues. This chain's CDR3 is CASSKQGALETQYF. The CDR3 coding sequence is TGTGCCAGCAGTAAACAGGGGGCCCTCGAGACCCAGTACTTC.

This clonotype was seen ten or more times. The chain carries TRBV5-5 and TRBJ2-5, with D unclear. Per the germline V gene, CDR1 is SGHKS and CDR2 is YYEKEE (reference sequence). V was pared by 4 bases and J by 0 bases, with 13 bases between. This CDR3 has 15 residues. The CDR3: CASSRSAIYQETQYF. CDR3 bases: TGTGCCAGCAGCCGTTCAGCGATATACCAAGAGACCCAGTACTTC.

This clonotype appeared many times. The chain has TRBV12-3 or TRBV12-4 and TRBJ2-2, with D maybe TRBD1 (5 bases). The CDR3 extends over 15 amino acids. V was trimmed by 6 bases and J by 1 base, leaving 12 bases between them. The CDR3 nucleotides are TGTGCCAGCAGATCCGACAGAGGGAACACCGGGGAGCTGTTTTTT. Its protein is CASRSDRGNTGELFF.